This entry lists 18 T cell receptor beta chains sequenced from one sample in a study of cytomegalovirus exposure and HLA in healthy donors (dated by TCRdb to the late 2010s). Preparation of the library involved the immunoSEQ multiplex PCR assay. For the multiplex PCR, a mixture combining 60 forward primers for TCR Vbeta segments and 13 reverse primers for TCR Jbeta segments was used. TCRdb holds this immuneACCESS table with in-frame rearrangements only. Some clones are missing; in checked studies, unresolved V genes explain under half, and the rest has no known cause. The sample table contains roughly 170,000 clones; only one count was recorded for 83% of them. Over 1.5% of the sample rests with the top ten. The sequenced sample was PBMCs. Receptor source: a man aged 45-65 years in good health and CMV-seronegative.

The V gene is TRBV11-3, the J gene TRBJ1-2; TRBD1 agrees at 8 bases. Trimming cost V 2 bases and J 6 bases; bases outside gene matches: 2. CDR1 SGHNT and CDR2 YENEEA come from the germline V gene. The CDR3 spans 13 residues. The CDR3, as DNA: TGTGCCAGCAGCTTATCAGGGGGCGATGGCTACACCTTC. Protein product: CASSLSGGDGYTF.

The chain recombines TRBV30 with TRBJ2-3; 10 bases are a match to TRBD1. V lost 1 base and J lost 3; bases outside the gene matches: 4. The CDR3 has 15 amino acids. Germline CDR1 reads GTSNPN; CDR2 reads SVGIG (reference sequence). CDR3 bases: TGTGCCTGGAGTGCTGGGACAGGGGCAACAGATACGCAGTATTTT. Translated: CAWSAGTGATDTQYF.

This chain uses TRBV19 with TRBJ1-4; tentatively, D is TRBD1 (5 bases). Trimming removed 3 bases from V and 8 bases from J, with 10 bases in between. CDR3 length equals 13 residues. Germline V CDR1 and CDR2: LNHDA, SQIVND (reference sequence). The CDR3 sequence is CASSIGQGEKLFF. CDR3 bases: TGTGCCAGTAGTATCGGGCAGGGAGAAAAACTGTTTTTT.

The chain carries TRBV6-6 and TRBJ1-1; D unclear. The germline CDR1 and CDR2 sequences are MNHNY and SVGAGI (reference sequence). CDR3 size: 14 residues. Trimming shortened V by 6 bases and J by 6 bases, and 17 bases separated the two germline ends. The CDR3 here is CASRPPSGVSEAFF. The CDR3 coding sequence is TGTGCCAGCAGGCCACCCTCGGGAGTCTCTGAAGCTTTCTTT.

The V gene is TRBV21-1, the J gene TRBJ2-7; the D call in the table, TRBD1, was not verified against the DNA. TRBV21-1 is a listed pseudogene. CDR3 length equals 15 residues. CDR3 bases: TGTGCCAGCAGCAGCAAACAGGGGGACATCTACGAGCAGTACTTC. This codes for CASSSKQGDIYEQYF.

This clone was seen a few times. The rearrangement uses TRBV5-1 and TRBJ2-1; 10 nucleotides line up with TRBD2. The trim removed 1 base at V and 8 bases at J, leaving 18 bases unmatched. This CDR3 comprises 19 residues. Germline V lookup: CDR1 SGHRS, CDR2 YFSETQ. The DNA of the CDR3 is TGCGCCAGCAGCTTGCATGGTCCTGGGCAGCGGGAGGGCCGGCATGAGCAGTTCTTC. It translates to CASSLHGPGQREGRHEQFF. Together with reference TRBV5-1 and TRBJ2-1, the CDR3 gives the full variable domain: KAGVTQTPRYLIKTRGQQVTLSCSPISGHRSVSWYQQTPGQGLQFLFEYFSETQRNKGNFPGRFSGRQFSNSRSEMNVSTLELGDSALYLCASSLHGPGQREGRHEQFFGPGTRLTVL.

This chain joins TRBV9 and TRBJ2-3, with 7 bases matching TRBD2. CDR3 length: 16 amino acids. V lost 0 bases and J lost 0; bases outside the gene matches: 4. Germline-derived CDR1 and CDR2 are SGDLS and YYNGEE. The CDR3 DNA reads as TGTGCCAGCAGCGTAGCTGGCGGGAGCAGCACAGATACGCAGTATTTT. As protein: CASSVAGGSSTDTQYF.

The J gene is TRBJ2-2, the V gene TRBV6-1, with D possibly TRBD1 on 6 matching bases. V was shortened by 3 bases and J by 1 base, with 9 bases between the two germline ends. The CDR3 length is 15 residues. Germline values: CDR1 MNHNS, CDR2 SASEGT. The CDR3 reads CASSDRTENTGELFF. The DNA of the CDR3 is TGTGCCAGCAGTGACCGGACAGAGAACACCGGGGAGCTGTTTTTT.

The CDR3 reads CASSRPARGRESNQPQHF. CDR3 DNA sequence: TGCGCCAGCAGCCGGCCGGCCAGGGGAAGGGAGAGCAATCAGCCCCAGCATTTT. The gene calls are TRBV5-1 and TRBJ1-5; possible D gene TRBD1, 6 bases. Germline V gives CDR1 SGHRS, CDR2 YFSETQ. V dropped 4 bases and J dropped 1 base, with 21 bases sitting between them. The CDR3 has 18 amino acids.

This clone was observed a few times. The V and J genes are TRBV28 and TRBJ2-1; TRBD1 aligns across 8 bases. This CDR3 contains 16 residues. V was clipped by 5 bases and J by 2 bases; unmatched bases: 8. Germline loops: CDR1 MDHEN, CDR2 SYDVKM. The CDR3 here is CASSPPDRAPYNEQFF. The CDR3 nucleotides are TGTGCCAGCAGTCCCCCGGACAGGGCACCCTACAATGAGCAGTTCTTC. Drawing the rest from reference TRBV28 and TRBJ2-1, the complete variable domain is DVKVTQSSRYLVKRTGEKVFLECVQDMDHENMFWYRQDPGLGLRLIYFSYDVKMKEKGDIPEGYSVSREKKERFSLILESASTNQTSMYLCASSPPDRAPYNEQFFGPGTRLTVL.

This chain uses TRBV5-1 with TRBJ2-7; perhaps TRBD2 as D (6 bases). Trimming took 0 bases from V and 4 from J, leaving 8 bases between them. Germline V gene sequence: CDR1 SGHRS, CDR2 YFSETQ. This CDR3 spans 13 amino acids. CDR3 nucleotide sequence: TGCGCCAGCAGCTTGGAGGAGGGATACGAGCAGTACTTC. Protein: CASSLEEGYEQYF.

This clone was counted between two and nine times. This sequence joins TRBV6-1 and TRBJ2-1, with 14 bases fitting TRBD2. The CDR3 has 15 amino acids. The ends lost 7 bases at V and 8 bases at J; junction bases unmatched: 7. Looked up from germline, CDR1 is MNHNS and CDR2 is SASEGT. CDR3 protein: CASNPGTSGSYEQFF. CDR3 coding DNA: TGTGCCAGCAACCCCGGGACTAGCGGGAGTTATGAGCAGTTCTTC.

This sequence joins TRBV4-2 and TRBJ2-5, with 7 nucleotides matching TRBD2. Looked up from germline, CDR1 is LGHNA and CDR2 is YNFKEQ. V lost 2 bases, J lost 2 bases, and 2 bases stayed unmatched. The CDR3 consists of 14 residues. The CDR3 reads CASSQREEQETQYF. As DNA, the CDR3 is TGTGCCAGCAGCCAACGGGAGGAGCAAGAGACCCAGTACTTC.

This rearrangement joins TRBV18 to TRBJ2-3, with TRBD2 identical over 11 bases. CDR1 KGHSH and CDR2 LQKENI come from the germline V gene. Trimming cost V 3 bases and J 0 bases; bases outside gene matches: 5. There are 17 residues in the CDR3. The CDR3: CASSPRLAGPSTDTQYF. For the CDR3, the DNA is TGTGCCAGCTCACCGAGACTAGCGGGACCTAGCACAGATACGCAGTATTTT.

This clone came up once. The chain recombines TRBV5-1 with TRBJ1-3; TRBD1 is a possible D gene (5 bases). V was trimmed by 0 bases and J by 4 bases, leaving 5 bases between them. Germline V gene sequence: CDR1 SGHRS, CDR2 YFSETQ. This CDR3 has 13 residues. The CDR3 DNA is TGCGCCAGCAGCTTGGACAGGGGAAACACCATATATTTT. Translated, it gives CASSLDRGNTIYF. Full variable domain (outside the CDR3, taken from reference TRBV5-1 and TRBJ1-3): KAGVTQTPRYLIKTRGQQVTLSCSPISGHRSVSWYQQTPGQGLQFLFEYFSETQRNKGNFPGRFSGRQFSNSRSEMNVSTLELGDSALYLCASSLDRGNTIYFGEGSWLTVV.

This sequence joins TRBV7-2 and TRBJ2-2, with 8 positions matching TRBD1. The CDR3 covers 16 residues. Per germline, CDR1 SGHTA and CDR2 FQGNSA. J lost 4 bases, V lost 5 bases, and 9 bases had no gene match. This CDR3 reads CASSARTGSGTGELFF. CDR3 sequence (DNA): TGTGCCAGCAGCGCCCGGACAGGGTCGGGCACCGGGGAGCTGTTTTTT.

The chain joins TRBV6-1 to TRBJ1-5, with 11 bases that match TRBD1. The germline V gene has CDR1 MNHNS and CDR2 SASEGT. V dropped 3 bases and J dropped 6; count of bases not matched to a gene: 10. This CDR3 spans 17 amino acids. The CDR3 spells CASSDVGQGANRQPQHF. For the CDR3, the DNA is TGTGCCAGCAGTGACGTAGGACAGGGGGCGAATCGTCAGCCCCAGCATTTT.

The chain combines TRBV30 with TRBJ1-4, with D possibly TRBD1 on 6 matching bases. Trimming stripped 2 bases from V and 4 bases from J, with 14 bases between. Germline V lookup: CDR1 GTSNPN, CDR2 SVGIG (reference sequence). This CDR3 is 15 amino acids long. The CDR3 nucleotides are TGTGCCTGGAGTCTCGGACAGTACTTTAATGAAAAACTGTTTTTT. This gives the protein CAWSLGQYFNEKLFF.